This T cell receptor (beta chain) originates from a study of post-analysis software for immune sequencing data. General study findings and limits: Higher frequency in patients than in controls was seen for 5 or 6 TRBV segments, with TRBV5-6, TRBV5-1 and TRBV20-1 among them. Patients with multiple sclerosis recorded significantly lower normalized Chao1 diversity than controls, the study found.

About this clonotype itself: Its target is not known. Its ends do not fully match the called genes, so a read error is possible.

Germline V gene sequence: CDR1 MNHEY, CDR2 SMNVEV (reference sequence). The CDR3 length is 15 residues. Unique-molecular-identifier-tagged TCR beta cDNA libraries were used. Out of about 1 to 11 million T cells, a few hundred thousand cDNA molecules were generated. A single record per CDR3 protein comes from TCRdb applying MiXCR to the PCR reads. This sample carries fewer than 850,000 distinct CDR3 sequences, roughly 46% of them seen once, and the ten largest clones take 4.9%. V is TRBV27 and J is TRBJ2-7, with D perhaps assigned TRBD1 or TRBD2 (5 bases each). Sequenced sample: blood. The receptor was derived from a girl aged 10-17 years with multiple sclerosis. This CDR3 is CASRPGLAGTGELYF. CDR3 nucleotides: TGTGCCAGCAGGCCGGGGCTAGCAGGCACCGGGGAGCTGTACTTC.